Following are 7 T cell receptor beta chains from one sample sequenced in a study of blood T cell repertoires in COVID-19. The protocol was immunoSEQ multiplex PCR, while the TCRdb copy is restricted to in-frame clones and leaves out a portion. The sample records under 350,000 clones, about nine tenths being singletons. The sequenced sample was PBMCs or T cells enriched from blood (not recorded which). The source is a young man who had recovered from COVID-19.

The J gene is TRBJ1-4, the V gene TRBV2; D is unclear. The V gene's germline CDR1 is SNHLY and CDR2 FYNNEI. The CDR3 length is 13 residues. V was cut by 11 bases and J by 9 bases, with 19 bases left in between. The CDR3 reads CAGETYRDQKLFF. In DNA, the CDR3 is TGTGCCGGGGAGACTTACCGCGATCAAAAACTGTTTTTT.

The CDR3 coding sequence is TGTGCCAGCAGTCTACTGACAGGGGGCATATCTTTCTTT. Protein: CASSLLTGGISFF. The chain recombines TRBV28 with TRBJ1-1, with TRBD1 matching over 10 bases. CDR3 length: 13 amino acids. Trimming removed 5 bases from V and 12 bases from J; junction bases left unmatched: 9. Germline loops: CDR1 MDHEN, CDR2 SYDVKM.

V gene TRBV30 combines with J gene TRBJ2-7; 7 bases are a match to TRBD1. Germline V gene lookup returns CDR1 GTSNPN and CDR2 SVGIG (reference sequence). This CDR3 spans 14 amino acids. After removal of 2 bases from V and 4 bases from J, the junction contained 8 bases not matched to a gene. The CDR3 loop reads CAWSIWTGGYEQYF. CDR3 bases: TGTGCCTGGAGTATATGGACAGGTGGTTACGAGCAGTACTTC.

The chain couples TRBV5-1 to TRBJ1-3; D gene uncertain. Deletions cut 2 bases from V and 4 bases from J, with 10 bases between. Germline V CDR1 and CDR2: SGHRS, YFSETQ. CDR3 length: 14 amino acids. CDR3 sequence: CASSLVGEGNTIYF. For the CDR3, the DNA is TGCGCCAGCAGCTTAGTCGGAGAGGGAAACACCATATATTTT.

This chain links TRBV18 with TRBJ1-4; D not resolved. V lost 3 bases and J lost 5, with 13 bases in between. Germline V lookup: CDR1 KGHSH, CDR2 LQKENI. This CDR3 has 15 residues. CDR3 DNA sequence: TGTGCCAGCTCACCCATCAGGCAAGCAAATGAAAAACTGTTTTTT. This translates into CASSPIRQANEKLFF. Based on the CDR3 plus reference TRBV18 and TRBJ1-4, the full variable domain is NAGVMQNPRHLVRRRGQEARLRCSPMKGHSHVYWYRQLPEEGLKFMVYLQKENIIDESGMPKERFSAEFPKEGPSILRIQQVVRGDSAAYFCASSPIRQANEKLFFGSGTQLSVL.

This chain uses TRBV11-2 with TRBJ2-7; TRBD1 matches at 7 bases. The CDR3 extends over 16 amino acids. V was clipped by 7 bases and J by 5 bases; unmatched bases: 17. CDR1 and CDR2 from the germline V gene are SGHAT and FQNNGV. DNA for the CDR3: TGTGCCAGCACCCCCCTTGGAACGACAGGGTTACACGAGCAGTACTTC. Translating it yields CASTPLGTTGLHEQYF.

The J gene is TRBJ1-2, the V gene TRBV2; D might be TRBD1 (5 bases). The ends were cut back, 3 bases at V and 3 bases at J, with 20 bases in the middle. The CDR3 loop spans 17 amino acids. Germline CDR1 reads SNHLY; CDR2 reads FYNNEI. CDR3 amino acids: CASSELGAGPSYYGYTF. The CDR3 nucleotides are TGTGCCAGCAGTGAGCTAGGGGCGGGGCCCTCTTACTATGGCTACACCTTC.